One and the same sample provided the 30 T cell receptor beta chains below, sequenced in a study of shared clonotypes between healthy human individuals. The data were produced by immunoSEQ multiplex PCR, yet TCRdb's version contains in-frame clones alone and is incomplete. Found here are over a million clones, roughly 96% of them singletons; the top ten hold roughly 1.1%. Sequences were obtained from naive CD4+ T cells sorted from blood. Noted subset: CD45RA+ positively selected. The receptor set was obtained from a man aged 25-45 years in good health.

The chain couples TRBV27 to TRBJ1-5; D is possibly TRBD1 (5 bases). V was pared by 5 bases and J by 2 bases, with 19 bases between. CDR1 is MNHEY and CDR2 is SMNVEV in the germline V gene (reference sequence). This CDR3 is 17 amino acids long. The CDR3: CASSPQTDLKGNQPQHF. Written as DNA, the CDR3 is TGTGCCAGCAGTCCCCAGACAGACCTCAAGGGCAATCAGCCCCAGCATTTT.

This sequence joins TRBV5-1 and TRBJ2-7; TRBD2 is a possible D gene (6 bases). V lost 4 bases, J lost 3 bases, and 23 bases lay in between. This CDR3 contains 17 residues. The germline gives CDR1 SGHRS, CDR2 YFSETQ. Here the CDR3 DNA reads TGCGCCAGCAGCGGGGTACAGACTAGTGGGTCGAGCTACGAGCAGTACTTC. Translation gives CASSGVQTSGSSYEQYF.

This clone was observed once. The V gene is TRBV27, the J gene TRBJ2-2, with D uncertain. The V gene's germline CDR1 is MNHEY and CDR2 SMNVEV (reference sequence). The germline V and J ends were trimmed by 5 bases and 0 bases, with 7 bases remaining between them. The CDR3 consists of 14 residues. CDR3 nucleotide sequence: TGTGCCAGCAGTCCGAGCCCGAACACCGGGGAGCTGTTTTTT. Translated: CASSPSPNTGELFF.

The chain couples TRBV6-6 to TRBJ1-4; D is possibly TRBD1 (6 bases). From germline, CDR1 is MNHNY and CDR2 SVGAGI (reference sequence). V lost 0 bases, J lost 3 bases, and 8 bases lay in between. This CDR3 contains 15 residues. Here the CDR3 reads CASSYSGQSNEKLFF. The CDR3 region has the DNA TGTGCCAGCAGTTACTCGGGACAATCTAATGAAAAACTGTTTTTT.

The chain recombines TRBV9 with TRBJ2-7; no firm D call. There are 13 residues in the CDR3. Germline values: CDR1 SGDLS, CDR2 YYNGEE. V shed 5 bases and J shed 1 base, with 10 bases lying between them. CDR3 coding DNA: TGTGCCAGCAGGGCGGACGGTTCCTACGAGCAGTACTTC. Amino acid sequence: CASRADGSYEQYF.

The rearrangement links TRBV5-1 to TRBJ2-7; TRBD2 agrees at 9 bases. Germline V gene sequence: CDR1 SGHRS, CDR2 YFSETQ. J gave up 3 bases and V 2 bases, and 6 bases lay outside the gene matches. The CDR3 sequence is 15 residues long. The CDR3 nucleotides read TGCGCCAGCAGCTTTGGGCTAGCGGGATACTACGAGCAGTACTTC. Encoded protein: CASSFGLAGYYEQYF.

The V gene is TRBV27, the J gene TRBJ2-7; D is undetermined. The CDR3 is 14 amino acids. The V and J ends lost 6 bases and 3 bases respectively, with 15 bases between them. CDR1 is MNHEY and CDR2 is SMNVEV in the germline V gene (reference sequence). The CDR3 DNA follows: TGTGCCAGCAGCCTCCTTGGGATGGGCTACGAGCAGTACTTC. The encoded protein is CASSLLGMGYEQYF.

In DNA, the CDR3 is TGTGCCAGTCGGGACAGGGCCAAGCAATACGAGCAGTACTTC. The encoded protein is CASRDRAKQYEQYF. V is TRBV7-8 and J is TRBJ2-7; the match to TRBD1 covers 9 bases. The germline CDR1 and CDR2 sequences are SGHVS and FQNEAQ. V gave up 9 bases and J gave up 4 bases; unmatched junction bases: 10. The CDR3 runs to 14 residues. The whole variable domain, remainder taken from reference TRBV7-8 and TRBJ2-7, is GAGVSQSPRYKVAKRGQDVALRCDPISGHVSLFWYQQALGQGPEFLTYFQNEAQLDKSGLPSDRFFAERPEGSVSTLKIQRTQQEDSAVYLCASRDRAKQYEQYFGPGTRLTVT.

The gene calls are TRBV19 and TRBJ2-3, with a weak D call TRBD1 (6 bases). Germline CDR1 LNHDA, CDR2 SQIVND (reference sequence). V dropped 6 bases and J dropped 5 bases, with 18 bases sitting between them. This CDR3 region has 15 residues. The CDR3 here is CASRRSTIRGDTQYF. The CDR3 nucleotides are TGTGCCAGTAGGAGAAGCACCATCAGGGGAGATACGCAGTATTTT.

This chain connects TRBV27 to TRBJ1-5, with D perhaps TRBD1 (5 bases). V was trimmed by 6 bases and J by 0 bases, leaving 15 bases between them. The length of the CDR3 is 16 residues. Germline values: CDR1 MNHEY, CDR2 SMNVEV (reference sequence). The CDR3 loop is CASRKDGAYSNQPQHF. For the CDR3, the DNA is TGTGCCAGCAGAAAAGACGGGGCCTATAGCAATCAGCCCCAGCATTTT.

The chain is built from TRBV7-8 and TRBJ2-1; 8 bases align to TRBD1. This CDR3 comprises 16 residues. Germline CDR1 and CDR2: SGHVS and FQNEAQ. The V segment lost 1 base and the J segment 5 bases; nucleotides outside the gene matches: 7. For the CDR3, the DNA is TGTGCCAGCAGCTTAGGGCAGGCGACAGGGGACAATGAGCAGTTCTTC. It is translated as CASSLGQATGDNEQFF.

This clone has a single count. The V and J genes are TRBV5-1 and TRBJ2-5; TRBD1 is a possible D gene (5 bases). Germline CDR1 reads SGHRS; CDR2 reads YFSETQ. The V gene lost 2 bases and the J gene lost 2 bases, with 10 bases spanning the gap. There are 14 residues in the CDR3. The CDR3 sequence: CASSFDSSQETQYF. The CDR3 nucleotides are TGCGCCAGCAGCTTCGACAGCTCACAAGAGACCCAGTACTTC.

This chain's CDR3 is CASSPQPSNEKLFF. CDR3 in DNA: TGCGCCAGCAGCCCACAGCCAAGTAATGAAAAACTGTTTTTT. This chain joins TRBV5-1 and TRBJ1-4; D not resolved. V dropped 4 bases and J dropped 4 bases, with 11 bases sitting between them. CDR3 length equals 14 residues. Germline CDR1 SGHRS, CDR2 YFSETQ. Full variable domain (missing parts from reference TRBV5-1 and TRBJ1-4): KAGVTQTPRYLIKTRGQQVTLSCSPISGHRSVSWYQQTPGQGLQFLFEYFSETQRNKGNFPGRFSGRQFSNSRSEMNVSTLELGDSALYLCASSPQPSNEKLFFGSGTQLSVL.

The gene calls are TRBV6-1 and TRBJ2-7, with TRBD1 matching over 9 bases. Germline trimming cut 8 bases from V and 1 base from J; bases unmatched to any gene: 3. The germline V gene encodes CDR1 MNHNS and CDR2 SASEGT. CDR3 length: 13 residues. CDR3 protein: CASRDRASYEQYF. DNA of the CDR3: TGTGCCAGCCGGGACAGGGCTTCCTACGAGCAGTACTTC.

V is TRBV4-3 and J is TRBJ2-1; a possible D gene is TRBD2 (6 bases). V lost 0 bases to trimming and J lost 12 bases, with 18 bases between them. This CDR3 region has 15 residues. Germline CDR1 LGHNA, CDR2 YSLEER. In DNA, the CDR3 is TGCGCCAGCAGCCAAGATAAAAGTCGGGGAGGTGGGCAGTTCTTC. Translation: CASSQDKSRGGGQFF.

The chain links TRBV7-9 to TRBJ2-2; D gene unclear. Germline V CDR1 and CDR2: SEHNR, FQNEAQ (reference sequence). Trimming took off 2 bases at V and 1 base at J, with 8 bases between the two ends. The CDR3 is made up of 15 amino acids. CDR3 loop: CASSLWPMNTGELFF. The DNA of the CDR3 is TGTGCCAGCAGCTTATGGCCGATGAACACCGGGGAGCTGTTTTTT.

The V gene is TRBV5-5, the J gene TRBJ1-3; D unresolved. V shed 1 base and J shed 4 bases, with 12 bases lying between them. The CDR3 contains 15 residues. Germline CDR1 reads SGHKS; CDR2 reads YYEKEE (reference sequence). CDR3 nucleotide sequence: TGTGCCAGCAGCTTGTCCGGAACGCTCGGAAACACCATATATTTT. Translation gives CASSLSGTLGNTIYF.

The V and J genes are TRBV9 and TRBJ2-7; 12 nucleotides line up with TRBD1. The CDR3 runs 18 residues. V lost 0 bases to trimming and J lost 5 bases; unmatched junction nucleotides: 12. Germline values: CDR1 SGDLS, CDR2 YYNGEE. The CDR3 reads CASSVVPGQGAGLNEQYF. The CDR3 nucleotides read TGTGCCAGCAGCGTAGTCCCGGGACAGGGGGCGGGGCTCAACGAGCAGTACTTC. The full variable domain, its missing parts supplied by reference TRBV9 and TRBJ2-7, is DSGVTQTPKHLITATGQRVTLRCSPRSGDLSVYWYQQSLDQGLQFLIQYYNGEERAKGNILERFSAQQFPDLHSELNLSSLELGDSALYFCASSVVPGQGAGLNEQYFGPGTRLTVT.

This chain connects TRBV5-1 to TRBJ2-2, with 8 positions matching TRBD1. The V gene end was trimmed by 0 bases and the J gene end by 7 bases; junction bases not matched to a gene: 5. Germline V gene sequence: CDR1 SGHRS, CDR2 YFSETQ. The CDR3 contains 15 residues. The CDR3 region has the DNA TGCGCCAGCAGCTTGGAGACAGGGGTTGGCGGGGAGCTGTTTTTT. It specifies CASSLETGVGGELFF.

The chain carries TRBV6-1 and TRBJ2-1; 9 bases match TRBD2. Germline V gene sequence: CDR1 MNHNS, CDR2 SASEGT. V shed 1 base and J 2 bases; nucleotides not matched to a gene: 6. This CDR3 contains 17 residues. The CDR3 DNA sequence: TGTGCCAGCAGTGAAGGGAGGGGACTAGCCCCCTACAATGAGCAGTTCTTC. It specifies CASSEGRGLAPYNEQFF.

The rearrangement uses TRBV6-5 and TRBJ2-7, with no clear D. The CDR3 spans 13 residues. CDR1 is MNHEY, CDR2 SVGAGI, per germline. Trimming stripped 2 bases from V and 3 bases from J, with 8 bases between. CDR3 in DNA: TGTGCCAGCAGTTACAGAACCGACTACGAGCAGTACTTC. Its protein product is CASSYRTDYEQYF.

V usage is TRBV27 and J usage is TRBJ2-5; TRBD1 might be the D (6 bases). The V gene lost 3 bases and the J gene lost 3 bases, with 8 bases spanning the gap. Germline V gene data show CDR1 as MNHEY and CDR2 as SMNVEV (reference sequence). This CDR3 has 13 residues. The CDR3 nucleotides read TGTGCCAGCAGTTTTTGGACAGAAGAGACCCAGTACTTC. It encodes CASSFWTEETQYF.

CDR3 loop: CASRRSKGVSTDTQYF. The CDR3 nucleotides read TGTGCCAGCCGACGCTCGAAAGGCGTGAGCACAGATACGCAGTATTTT. The V call is TRBV2, the J call TRBJ2-3, with no clear D. Between the trimmed V and J ends, which lost 8 bases and 0 bases, there was a span of 18 bases. Germline V gene lookup returns CDR1 SNHLY and CDR2 FYNNEI. CDR3 length equals 16 residues.

The J gene is TRBJ2-7, the V gene TRBV9; D gene uncertain. V gave up 2 bases and J gave up 2 bases, with 14 bases separating them. Per the germline V gene, CDR1 is SGDLS and CDR2 is YYNGEE. This CDR3 region has 15 residues. The CDR3 DNA sequence: TGTGCCAGCAGCGTGGTGCCAGCAGCCCCCTACGAGCAGTACTTC. Residues: CASSVVPAAPYEQYF.

The genes are TRBV5-1 and TRBJ1-1; D uncertain. From germline, CDR1 is SGHRS and CDR2 YFSETQ. V was pared by 0 bases and J by 0 bases, with 12 bases between. The length of the CDR3 is 16 residues. CDR3 in DNA: TGCGCCAGCAGCTTGGAACCGGTGGGCATGAACACTGAAGCTTTCTTT. It yields the protein CASSLEPVGMNTEAFF. The whole variable domain, remainder taken from reference TRBV5-1 and TRBJ1-1, is KAGVTQTPRYLIKTRGQQVTLSCSPISGHRSVSWYQQTPGQGLQFLFEYFSETQRNKGNFPGRFSGRQFSNSRSEMNVSTLELGDSALYLCASSLEPVGMNTEAFFGQGTRLTVV.

This chain connects TRBV4-3 to TRBJ2-1; TRBD2 matches 9 bases. Germline-derived CDR1 and CDR2 are LGHNA and YSLEER. The J segment lost 0 bases and the V segment lost 4 bases, leaving 7 bases of the junction unmatched. The length of the CDR3 is 17 residues. The CDR3 loop reads CASSLSLAGVSYNEQFF. CDR3 sequence (DNA): TGCGCCAGCAGCCTAAGTTTAGCGGGAGTCTCCTACAATGAGCAGTTCTTC.

Points on this clone: Other DNA sequences in this specimen translate into the identical CDR3. CDR3 nucleotides: TGCGCCAGCAGCCCGGGACAGTCCTCCTACAATGAGCAGTTCTTC. It specifies CASSPGQSSYNEQFF. This chain links TRBV5-1 with TRBJ2-1; 7 positions agree with TRBD1. Germline V CDR1 and CDR2: SGHRS, YFSETQ. The V and J ends lost 4 bases and 0 bases, in that order; junction bases with no gene match: 4. CDR3 length: 15 amino acids.

The chain joins TRBV11-2 to TRBJ2-1; the D gene is possibly TRBD2 (5 bases). CDR3 length: 17 amino acids. The V end lost 2 bases, the J end lost 3 bases, and 17 bases lay between the germline ends. Germline V lookup: CDR1 SGHAT, CDR2 FQNNGV. The CDR3, as DNA: TGTGCCAGCAGCTTAAAGGCGGGCTTTCCGGTCTACAATGAGCAGTTCTTC. Encoded protein: CASSLKAGFPVYNEQFF.

A note on this clone: The identical CDR3 is also encoded by other nucleotide sequences in the sample. The chain has TRBV28 and TRBJ1-4; 7 nucleotides match TRBD1. The CDR3 runs to 14 residues. Germline V gene lookup returns CDR1 MDHEN and CDR2 SYDVKM. V dropped 6 bases and J dropped 5; count of bases not matched to a gene: 6. CDR3 sequence (DNA): TGTGCCAGCAGCCTAGACAGGGTCAATGAAAAACTGTTTTTT. This gives the protein CASSLDRVNEKLFF.

V gene TRBV30 combines with J gene TRBJ2-3; 9 bases are a match to TRBD1. Germline V lookup: CDR1 GTSNPN, CDR2 SVGIG (reference sequence). J lost 4 bases, V lost 4 bases, and 3 bases had no gene match. The CDR3 totals 13 residues. CDR3 in amino acids: CAWTGQGPDTQYF. The CDR3, as DNA: TGTGCCTGGACGGGACAGGGACCAGATACGCAGTATTTT.